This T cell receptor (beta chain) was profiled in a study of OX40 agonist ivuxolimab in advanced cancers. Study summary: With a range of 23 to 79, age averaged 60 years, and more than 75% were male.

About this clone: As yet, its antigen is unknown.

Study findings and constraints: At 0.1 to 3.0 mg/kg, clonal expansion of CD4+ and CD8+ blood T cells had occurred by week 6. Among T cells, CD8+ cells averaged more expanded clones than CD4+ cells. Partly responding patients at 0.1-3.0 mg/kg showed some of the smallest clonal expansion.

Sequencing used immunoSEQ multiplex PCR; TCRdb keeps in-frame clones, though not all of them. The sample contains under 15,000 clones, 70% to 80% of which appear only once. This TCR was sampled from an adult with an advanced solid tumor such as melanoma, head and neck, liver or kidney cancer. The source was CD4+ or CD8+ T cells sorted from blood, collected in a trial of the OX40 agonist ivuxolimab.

CDR3 sequence: CASSPRDDKKRNTIYF. The DNA for the CDR3 is TGTGCCAGCAGCCCGAGGGACGATAAAAAAAGAAACACCATATATTTT. The chain links TRBV11-2 to TRBJ1-3, with D possibly matching TRBD1 (5 bases). This CDR3 contains 16 residues. The germline CDR1 and CDR2 sequences are SGHAT and FQNNGV. V was clipped by 5 bases and J by 5 bases, with 19 bases between them.